The clone carrying this T cell receptor (beta chain) appeared a few times. Amplification targeted TCR beta CDR3 regions from RNA transcripts. RT-PCR in the first round (using the HTBI primer set) targeted the TCR CDR3. TCRdb re-called the multiplex PCR reads with MiXCR, one entry per CDR3 protein. The sample holds under 800,000 distinct CDR3 sequences, approximately 15% seen once. The V end was cut by 6 bases, the J end by 1 base, with 10 bases between. The CDR3 length is 13 residues. Germline V gene data show CDR1 as SGHKS and CDR2 as YYEKEE (reference sequence). Clinical symptoms, serum thyroxine, TRAb, thyroid ultrasound and orbital computed tomography informed diagnoses. This entry is derived from a study of T cells in Graves' hyperthyroidism and ophthalmopathy. Study details: Specimen type is peripheral blood, collected at initial diagnosis prior to any treatment.

The TCR was taken from a woman aged 18-35 years with Graves' hyperthyroidism. Sequenced: blood. The rearrangement uses TRBV5-5 and TRBJ2-5; D is possibly TRBD2 (5 bases). CDR3 nucleotide sequence: TGTGCCAGCAAGGACTCGTTCCAAGAGACCCAGTACTTC. It encodes CASKDSFQETQYF.